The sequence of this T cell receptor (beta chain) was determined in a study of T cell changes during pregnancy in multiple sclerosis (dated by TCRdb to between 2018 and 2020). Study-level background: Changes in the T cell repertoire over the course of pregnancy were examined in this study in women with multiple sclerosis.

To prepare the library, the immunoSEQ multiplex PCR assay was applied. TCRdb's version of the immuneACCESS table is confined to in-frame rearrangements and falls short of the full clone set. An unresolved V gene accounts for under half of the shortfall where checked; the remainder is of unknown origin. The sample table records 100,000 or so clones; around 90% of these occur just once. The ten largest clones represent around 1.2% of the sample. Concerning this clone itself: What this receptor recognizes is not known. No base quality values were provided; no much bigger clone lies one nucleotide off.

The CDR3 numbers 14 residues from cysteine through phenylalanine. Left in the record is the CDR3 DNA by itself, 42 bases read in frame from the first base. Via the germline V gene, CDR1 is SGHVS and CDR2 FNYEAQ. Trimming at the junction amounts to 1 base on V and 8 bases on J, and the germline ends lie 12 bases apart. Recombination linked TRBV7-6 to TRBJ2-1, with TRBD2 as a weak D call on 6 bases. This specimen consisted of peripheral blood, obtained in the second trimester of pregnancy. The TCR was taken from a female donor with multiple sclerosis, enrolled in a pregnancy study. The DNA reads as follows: TGTGCCAGCAGCTTAGTAGGAGGGCGGGATGAGCAGTTCTTC. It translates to CASSLVGGRDEQFF.